This T cell receptor beta chain was sequenced for a study of blood T cell repertoires in COVID-19. Method: immunoSEQ multiplex PCR; TCRdb's copy keeps in-frame clones and lacks some. The sample yields approximately 90,000 clones, around nine tenths seen once. The TCR was taken from a man aged 55 to 69 with COVID-19, enrolled during active disease. Material: peripheral blood.

The CDR3 DNA reads TGTGCCAGCAGTGAAGGTTCTAGCGGGCAAGAGACCCAGTACTTC. Encoded protein: CASSEGSSGQETQYF. The V and J genes are TRBV2 and TRBJ2-5, with 8 nucleotides matching TRBD2. V gave up 1 base and J gave up 2 bases; unmatched junction bases: 3. CDR1 and CDR2 from the germline V gene are SNHLY and FYNNEI. The CDR3 spans 15 residues.